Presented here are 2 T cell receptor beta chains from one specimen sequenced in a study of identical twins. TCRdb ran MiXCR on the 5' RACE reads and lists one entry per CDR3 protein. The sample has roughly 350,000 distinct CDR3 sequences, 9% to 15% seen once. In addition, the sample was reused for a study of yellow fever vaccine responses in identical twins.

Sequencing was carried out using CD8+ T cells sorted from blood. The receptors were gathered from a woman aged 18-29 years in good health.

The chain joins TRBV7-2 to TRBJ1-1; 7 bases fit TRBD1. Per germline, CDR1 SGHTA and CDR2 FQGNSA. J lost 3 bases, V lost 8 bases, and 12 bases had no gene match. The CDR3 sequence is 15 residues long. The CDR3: CASRRDSGGYTEAFF. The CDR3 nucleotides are TGTGCCAGCCGACGGGACAGCGGGGGGTACACTGAAGCTTTCTTT.

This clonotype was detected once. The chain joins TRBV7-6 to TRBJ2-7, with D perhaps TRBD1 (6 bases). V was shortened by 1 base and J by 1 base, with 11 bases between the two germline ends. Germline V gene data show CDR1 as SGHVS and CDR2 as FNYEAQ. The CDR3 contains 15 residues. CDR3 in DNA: TGTGCCAGCAGCTTAGGGACGGACAGTTCCTACGAGCAGTACTTC. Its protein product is CASSLGTDSSYEQYF. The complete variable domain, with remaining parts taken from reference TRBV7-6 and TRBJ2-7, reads GAGVSQSPRYKVTKRGQDVALRCDPISGHVSLYWYRQALGQGPEFLTYFNYEAQQDKSGLPNDRFSAERPEGSISTLTIQRTEQRDSAMYRCASSLGTDSSYEQYFGPGTRLTVT.